Described below is a single T cell receptor beta chain sequence and its context. Its antigen target is currently unknown. No quality values exist for individual bases; no much larger clone is one base distant. The method was RT-PCR. Reads for this sample came from a NextSeq 550. TCRdb reran the public reads through fastp at Q25 and MiXCR, keeping productive beta chains. Merged by CDR3 protein, the rows form single entries marked with the most common genes and DNA. The sample includes 400,000 to 500,000 distinct CDR3 sequences, with approximately 16% observed a single time. In total, the top ten clones hold roughly 7% of the sample. The data stem from a study of patients and donors after allogeneic stem cell transplantation (dated by TCRdb to about 2020). CDR1 and CDR2, looked up from the germline V gene (reference sequence), are SGHNT and YYREEE. Trimming removed 4 bases from V and 4 bases from J; the gene matches leave 7 bases unexplained. From cysteine to phenylalanine, the CDR3 is 14 amino acids long. Only the CDR3 portion is preserved as DNA: 42 bases, with reading frame beginning at the first base.

The origin of this receptor is a human donor who was either an allogeneic HSCT recipient or a stem cell or donor lymphocyte infusion donor (not recorded which). It is not recorded whose cells these are; they may come from a transplant donor. Sequencing was performed on blood, either unsorted or a sorted T cell fraction (not recorded which). The sequence links TRBV5-4 to TRBJ1-2; the central 7 bases match TRBD1. The base sequence is TGTGCCAGCAGCGGGGACAGTGGGGGCTATGGCTACACCTTC. Translated, it gives CASSGDSGGYGYTF.